Listed below are T cell receptor beta chains from one sample, sequenced in a study of early T cells in non-severe SARS-CoV-2 infection. MiXCR, run by TCRdb on the 5' RACE reads, gives a single entry per CDR3 protein. Of some 77,000 distinct CDR3 sequences listed, about a sixth are singletons. The sequenced sample consisted of whole blood. These receptors came from an adult who was a healthcare worker with PCR-confirmed SARS-CoV-2 infection or an uninfected control (not recorded which). The CDR3 runs from the conserved cysteine through the conserved F or W. Fields, in order: D gene, CDR3 length, V gene, J gene, clone size, CDR3 protein, CDR3 DNA. The D gene is left open where the match is weak. The size entry is marked missing in some rows and otherwise reads once, few, many or a size class.

>TRBD2|17|TRBV28|TRBJ2-1|few
CASSFQWRLAGAGEQFF
TGTGCCAGCAGTTTCCAGTGGCGGCTAGCGGGGGCCGGTGAGCAGTTCTTC
>-|16|TRBV6-4|TRBJ2-1|few
CASCLNAGNSYNEQFF
TGTGCCAGCTGCCTGAATGCGGGAAACTCCTACAATGAGCAGTTCTTC
>TRBD1|16|TRBV24-1|TRBJ1-4|-
CATSDATGGSDEKLFF
TGTGCCACCAGTGATGCCACAGGGGGCTCGGACGAAAAACTGTTTTTT
>-|16|TRBV5-6|TRBJ2-1|many
CASSFRDSFLGNEQFF
TGTGCCAGCAGCTTCCGGGACTCCTTTTTAGGTAATGAGCAGTTCTTC
>-|16|TRBV3-1|TRBJ2-7|-
CASSQAPRAPVNEQYF
TGTGCCAGCAGCCAAGCCCCCCGGGCGCCAGTCAACGAGCAGTACTTC
>-|17|TRBV9|TRBJ1-3|few
CASSVEEGPSSGNTIYF
TGTGCCAGCAGCGTAGAGGAGGGGCCGAGCTCTGGAAACACCATATATTTT
>-|13|TRBV7-9|TRBJ1-4|few
CASSKWGDEKLFF
TGTGCCAGCAGCAAGTGGGGGGACGAAAAACTGTTTTTT
>TRBD1|14|TRBV18|TRBJ1-1|many
CASSGTGANTEAFF
TGTGCCAGCTCCGGGACAGGGGCTAACACTGAAGCTTTCTTT
>TRBD2|14|TRBV5-1|TRBJ2-7|many
CASSSGLAGYEQYF
TGCGCCAGCAGCTCAGGACTAGCGGGCTACGAGCAGTACTTC
>-|13|TRBV12-3/TRBV12-4|TRBJ2-3|-
CASSFPPADTQYF
TGTGCCAGCAGTTTCCCACCAGCAGATACGCAGTATTTT
>TRBD2|14|TRBV29-1|TRBJ2-1|-
CSALRLAGEGEQFF
TGCAGCGCCCTAAGGCTAGCGGGGGAGGGTGAGCAGTTCTTC